The 31 T cell receptor beta chains reported below all come from one sample, sequenced in a study of T-cell reconstitution after alpha-beta-depleted transplantation in children. For TCRbeta, the library was prepared with unique molecular identifiers. TCRdb reprocessed the PCR reads with MiXCR, giving one entry per CDR3 protein. The repertoire holds about 580,000 distinct CDR3 sequences, with about 21% as singletons. The sample in question was PBMCs, mostly from graft donor cells, obtained 360 days after TCRalphabeta/CD19-depleted stem cell transplant. Source of these receptors: a boy in the first two years of life who had a stem cell transplant for acute myeloid leukemia, so the T cells may come from the graft donor.

In this sample, this clonotype turned up many times. The rearrangement links TRBV20-1 to TRBJ2-2; either TRBD1 or TRBD2 may supply D (6 bases each). Germline V gives CDR1 DFQATT, CDR2 SNEGSKA (reference sequence). This CDR3 has 15 amino acids. Trimming removed 3 bases from V and 1 base from J, with 12 bases in between. In DNA form, the CDR3 reads TGCAGTGCTAGGCCTGGAGGGGGGAACACCGGGGAGCTGTTTTTT. Protein sequence: CSARPGGGNTGELFF.

A note on this clonotype: This sequence may be a read error, since a much larger clone differs from it by one base. The CDR3 does not close with the conserved phenylalanine or tryptophan, likely indicating a read error. The chain uses TRBV20-1 and TRBJ1-1; D is unresolved. CDR3 length: 13 amino acids. Deletions cut 5 bases from V and 1 base from J, with 11 bases between. From germline, CDR1 is DFQATT and CDR2 SNEGSKA (reference sequence). CDR3 nucleotide sequence: TGCAGTGCTCCTTGGGCCGGGAACACTGAAGCTTTCCTT. This encodes CSAPWAGNTEAFL.

This clonotype showed up many times. The chain joins TRBV12-3 or TRBV12-4 to TRBJ2-1; a weak D match, TRBD2 (5 bases). The ends were cut back, 6 bases at V and 6 bases at J, with 21 bases in the middle. There are 16 residues in the CDR3. The CDR3 DNA follows: TGTGCCAGCAGGCGGGCGTCAGGACGCAGTAGCAATGAGCAGTTCTTC. Protein product: CASRRASGRSSNEQFF.

This clonotype was seen a handful of times. The chain uses TRBV6-6 and TRBJ2-7; the D is unclear. Germline V gene data show CDR1 as MNHNY and CDR2 as SVGAGI (reference sequence). This CDR3 contains 13 residues. V dropped 0 bases and J dropped 6 bases, with 9 bases sitting between them. The CDR3: CASSYSPGFEQYV. The CDR3 DNA is TGTGCCAGCAGTTACTCTCCCGGGTTCGAGCAGTACGTC.

The gene calls are TRBV3-1 and TRBJ2-1; 9 positions match TRBD1. The V and J ends lost 3 bases and 5 bases, in that order; junction bases with no gene match: 8. Per the germline V gene, CDR1 is LGHDT and CDR2 is YNNKEL (reference sequence). CDR3 length: 16 residues. The CDR3 spells CASSHLGGTGNNEQFF. CDR3 in DNA: TGTGCCAGCAGCCACCTAGGCGGGACAGGGAACAATGAGCAGTTCTTC.

This chain connects TRBV6-2 or TRBV6-3 to TRBJ2-1; D call uncertain. Germline V CDR1 and CDR2: MNHEY, SVGEGT. This CDR3 contains 13 residues. Trimming left V 1 base short and J 3 bases short, with 4 bases between. The DNA for the CDR3 is TGTGCCAGCAGTTACTTCTACTACAATGAGCAGTTCTTC. It translates to CASSYFYYNEQFF.

This clonotype came up many times. The chain is built from TRBV20-1 and TRBJ2-5; D unresolved. Germline V gene lookup returns CDR1 DFQATT and CDR2 SNEGSKA (reference sequence). Between the trimmed V and J ends, which lost 6 bases and 5 bases, there was a span of 13 bases. The CDR3 runs to 12 residues. The CDR3 bases are TGCAGTGCCCTTGGGTCGGCGGAGACCCAGTACTTC. Protein product: CSALGSAETQYF.

The rearrangement uses TRBV19 and TRBJ2-3; weak D call: TRBD1 (6 bases). V was cut by 5 bases and J by 2 bases, with 14 bases left in between. The CDR3 is made up of 15 amino acids. Germline V gene sequence: CDR1 LNHDA, CDR2 SQIVND (reference sequence). CDR3 region: CASSSTGTTTDTQYF. CDR3 bases: TGTGCCAGTAGTTCGACCGGGACAACCACAGATACGCAGTATTTT.

The V gene is TRBV6-5, the J gene TRBJ1-1, with a possible D match to TRBD1 (5 bases). Per the germline V gene, CDR1 is MNHEY and CDR2 is SVGAGI. The V and J ends lost 0 bases and 5 bases respectively, with 13 bases between them. The CDR3 has 15 residues. CDR3 nucleotides: TGTGCCAGCAGTTACTCGGGGACGGGGGAGACTGAAGCTTTCTTT. Its protein product is CASSYSGTGETEAFF.

This clonotype showed up just a few times. This chain links TRBV15 with TRBJ1-1; TRBD1 matches 8 bases. Looked up from germline, CDR1 is LNHNV and CDR2 is YYDKDF (reference sequence). This CDR3 has 19 residues. The trim removed 0 bases at V and 8 bases at J, leaving 20 bases unmatched. The CDR3: CATSRDRVYRGVEFVEAFF. Here the CDR3 DNA reads TGTGCCACCAGCAGAGATAGAGTTTACAGGGGGGTGGAATTTGTCGAAGCTTTCTTT.

This clonotype appeared many times. The V and J genes are TRBV29-1 and TRBJ2-2; D uncertain. Trimming stripped 4 bases from V and 3 bases from J, with 6 bases between. CDR3 size: 12 residues. The germline V gene encodes CDR1 SQVTM and CDR2 ANQGSEA. DNA of the CDR3: TGCAGCGTTGGGGTTTACACCGGGGAGCTGTTTTTT. Protein: CSVGVYTGELFF.

This clonotype was counted between two and nine times. The chain recombines TRBV28 with TRBJ2-7, with a tentative D call TRBD2 (5 bases). Germline CDR1 is MDHEN and CDR2 is SYDVKM. The CDR3 is 16 residues long. Trimming stripped 5 bases from V and 5 bases from J, with 22 bases between. The CDR3 coding sequence is TGTGCCAGCAGTCCTTCGATCCGAGGGCGTGGACACGAGCAGTACGTC. Protein sequence: CASSPSIRGRGHEQYV.

This clonotype was seen only a few times. The chain joins TRBV27 to TRBJ2-7; TRBD1 matches at 9 bases. Germline CDR1 reads MNHEY; CDR2 reads SMNVEV (reference sequence). V was clipped by 7 bases and J by 2 bases; unmatched bases: 9. This CDR3 has 15 amino acids. The CDR3 loop is CASTPGQGSAYEQYF. The DNA of the CDR3 is TGTGCCAGCACCCCGGGACAGGGTTCTGCCTACGAGCAGTACTTC.

This clonotype was detected ten times or more. V is TRBV12-3 or TRBV12-4 and J is TRBJ2-5; 7 bases fit TRBD1. With 2 bases clipped from V and 5 bases from J, the junction kept 5 bases outside the gene matches. The CDR3 spans 14 residues. CDR3 amino acids: CASSLRQGSETQYF. Here the CDR3 DNA reads TGTGCCAGCAGTTTACGACAGGGCAGTGAGACCCAGTACTTC.

This clonotype was detected only a few times. The rearrangement joins TRBV20-1 to TRBJ2-7, with D tentatively TRBD2 (5 bases). With 1 base removed from V and 2 bases from J, the gap between germline ends came to 12 bases. CDR1 is DFQATT and CDR2 is SNEGSKA in the germline V gene (reference sequence). This CDR3 contains 14 residues. CDR3 nucleotide sequence: TGCAGTGCTAGAGTCCCTAGCCCCACCTACGAGCAGTACTTC. Translation gives CSARVPSPTYEQYF.

The gene calls are TRBV29-1 and TRBJ1-4, with D unclear. The length of the CDR3 is 12 residues. V was shortened by 5 bases and J by 0 bases, with 4 bases between the two germline ends. Germline CDR1 SQVTM, CDR2 ANQGSEA. For the CDR3, the DNA is TGCAGCGTTATTGCAACTAATGAAAAACTGTTTTTT. Translating gives CSVIATNEKLFF.

This clonotype was counted ten times or more. This chain joins TRBV29-1 and TRBJ1-6, with D uncertain. V gave up 4 bases and J gave up 7 bases, with 11 bases separating them. This CDR3 spans 13 amino acids. The germline V gene encodes CDR1 SQVTM and CDR2 ANQGSEA. Here the CDR3 DNA reads TGCAGCGTTGCCAGTTCCGTGAATTCACCCCTCCACTTT. Residues: CSVASSVNSPLHF. Using reference TRBV29-1 and TRBJ1-6 for the parts outside the CDR3, the full variable domain is SAVISQKPSRDICQRGTSLTIQCQVDSQVTMMFWYRQQPGQSLTLIATANQGSEATYESGFVIDKFPISRPNLTFSTLTVSNMSPEDSSIYLCSVASSVNSPLHFGNGTRLTVT.

This clonotype has a handful of counts. The V call is TRBV12-3 or TRBV12-4, the J call TRBJ2-6, with 7 bases identical to TRBD2. Trimming cost V 0 bases and J 3 bases; bases outside gene matches: 2. The CDR3 runs 16 residues. Here the CDR3 DNA reads TGTGCCAGCAGTTTAGCGGGGAGGGGTGGGGCCAACGTCCTGACTTTC. Translated, it gives CASSLAGRGGANVLTF.

The genes are TRBV20-1 and TRBJ2-1; 7 bases match TRBD1. The CDR3 is made up of 15 amino acids. CDR1 is DFQATT and CDR2 is SNEGSKA in the germline V gene (reference sequence). V lost 0 bases, J lost 13 bases, and 15 bases stayed unmatched. The CDR3 DNA is TGCAGTGCTAGAGAACGGTACAGGGGCCCTATGAGTCAGTTCTTC. Protein product: CSARERYRGPMSQFF.

In its sample, this clonotype was seen many times. The chain joins TRBV29-1 to TRBJ1-6, with unresolved D. The CDR3 consists of 13 residues. Germline V gives CDR1 SQVTM, CDR2 ANQGSEA. V gave up 1 base and J gave up 14 bases, with 15 bases separating them. The CDR3 bases are TGCAGCGTTGAAGTATCCCGGACGGGCGCCCTCCACTTT. Translated, it gives CSVEVSRTGALHF.

The chain couples TRBV4-3 to TRBJ2-7; D may be TRBD1 (6 bases). Germline values: CDR1 LGHNA, CDR2 YSLEER. Deletions cut 2 bases from V and 5 bases from J, with 10 bases between. The CDR3 totals 13 residues. The CDR3 reads CASSQRGWDEQYF. Written as DNA, the CDR3 is TGCGCCAGCAGCCAAAGGGGGTGGGACGAGCAGTACTTC.

This clonotype showed up many times. The chain links TRBV20-1 to TRBJ2-3; 7 positions match TRBD1. Germline V CDR1 and CDR2: DFQATT, SNEGSKA (reference sequence). The V and J ends lost 5 bases and 4 bases, in that order; junction bases with no gene match: 12. The CDR3 runs to 15 residues. The CDR3 spells CSARQGTVLADTQYF. CDR3 bases: TGCAGTGCTCGCCAGGGGACAGTTCTTGCAGATACGCAGTATTTT.

The V and J genes are TRBV15 and TRBJ2-7; D unclear. The CDR3 spans 13 residues. From germline, CDR1 is LNHNV and CDR2 YYDKDF (reference sequence). V lost 0 bases and J lost 7, with 10 bases in between. CDR3 sequence (DNA): TGTGCCACCAGCAGAGATCCATCGGGTGAGCAGTACTTC. Translating it yields CATSRDPSGEQYF.

This clonotype was seen at least ten times. This rearrangement joins TRBV11-2 to TRBJ2-7, with D uncertain. The V gene lost 3 bases and the J gene lost 6 bases, with 6 bases spanning the gap. CDR1 and CDR2 from the germline V gene are SGHAT and FQNNGV. The CDR3 contains 11 residues. CDR3: CASSFRVEQYF. DNA for the CDR3: TGTGCCAGCAGCTTTAGAGTCGAGCAGTACTTC.

This clonotype was seen many times. The genes are TRBV20-1 and TRBJ2-3; no clear D gene. The germline V gene encodes CDR1 DFQATT and CDR2 SNEGSKA (reference sequence). The CDR3 is made up of 16 amino acids. The CDR3: CSLAPFTRIGTDTQYF. The DNA of the CDR3 is TGCAGCCTTGCTCCCTTTACGCGGATTGGCACAGATACGCAGTATTTT.

This clonotype was seen only once. V is TRBV2 and J is TRBJ2-7; either TRBD1 or TRBD2 may supply D (5 bases each). Trimming left V 8 bases short and J 1 base short, with 12 bases between. This CDR3 contains 13 residues. Germline-derived CDR1 and CDR2 are SNHLY and FYNNEI. The CDR3 here is CASVRDGSYEQYF. Here the CDR3 DNA reads TGTGCCAGCGTCCGGGACGGATCCTACGAGCAGTACTTC.

V usage is TRBV24-1 and J usage is TRBJ1-3; D gene ambiguous. Deletions cut 9 bases from V and 0 bases from J, with 17 bases between. CDR3 length: 16 amino acids. Germline V gene data show CDR1 as KGHDR and CDR2 as SFDVKD. Here the CDR3 reads CATLSRRDFSGNTIYF. The CDR3 DNA is TGTGCCACCCTATCCAGGAGGGATTTCTCTGGAAACACCATATATTTT.

This clonotype was detected a few times. J is TRBJ1-5 and V is TRBV20-1; D is unresolved. In germline, CDR1 is DFQATT, CDR2 SNEGSKA (reference sequence). The CDR3 runs to 13 residues. V dropped 3 bases and J dropped 5 bases, with 11 bases sitting between them. The CDR3 loop is CSARKGRDQPQHF. CDR3 nucleotide sequence: TGCAGTGCTAGGAAGGGTCGGGATCAGCCCCAGCATTTT.

This clonotype was seen more than once but under ten times. The chain couples TRBV20-1 to TRBJ2-1; possible D gene TRBD1, 6 bases. From germline, CDR1 is DFQATT and CDR2 SNEGSKA (reference sequence). V was pared by 1 base and J by 5 bases, with 18 bases between. The CDR3 loop spans 16 amino acids. CDR3 nucleotides: TGCAGTGCTAGAGTCTTAGCAGGGGCGCAAAACAATGAGCAGTTCTTC. It is translated as CSARVLAGAQNNEQFF.

This clonotype was observed at least ten times. The chain joins TRBV5-1 to TRBJ2-6; a weak D match, TRBD1 (5 bases). CDR1 and CDR2 (germline): SGHRS, YFSETQ. CDR3 size: 14 residues. Trimming took off 6 bases at V and 4 bases at J, with 11 bases between the two ends. This CDR3 is CASKGFSGANVLTF. Here the CDR3 DNA reads TGCGCCAGCAAGGGGTTCTCCGGGGCCAACGTCCTGACTTTC. Supplemented by reference TRBV5-1 and TRBJ2-6, the full variable domain reads KAGVTQTPRYLIKTRGQQVTLSCSPISGHRSVSWYQQTPGQGLQFLFEYFSETQRNKGNFPGRFSGRQFSNSRSEMNVSTLELGDSALYLCASKGFSGANVLTFGAGSRLTVL.

The chain uses TRBV21-1 and TRBJ2-5. TRBV21-1 is termed a pseudogene. The CDR3 spans 15 residues. Written as DNA, the CDR3 is TGTGCCAGCAGCAACAGGGATTTGGGGGAAGAGACCCAGTACTTC. This gives the protein CASSNRDLGEETQYF.